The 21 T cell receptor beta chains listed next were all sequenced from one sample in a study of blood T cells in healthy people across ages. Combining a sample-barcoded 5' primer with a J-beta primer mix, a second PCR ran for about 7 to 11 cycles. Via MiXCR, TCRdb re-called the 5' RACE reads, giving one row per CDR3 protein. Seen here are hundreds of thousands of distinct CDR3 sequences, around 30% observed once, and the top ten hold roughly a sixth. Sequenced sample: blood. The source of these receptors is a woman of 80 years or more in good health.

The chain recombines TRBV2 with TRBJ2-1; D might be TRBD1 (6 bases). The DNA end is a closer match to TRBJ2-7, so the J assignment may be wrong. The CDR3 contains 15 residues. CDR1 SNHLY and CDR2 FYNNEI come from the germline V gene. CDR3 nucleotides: TGTGCCAGCGGATCCGGGACAAGCTCCTACAATGAGCAGTACTTC. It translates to CASGSGTSSYNEQYF.

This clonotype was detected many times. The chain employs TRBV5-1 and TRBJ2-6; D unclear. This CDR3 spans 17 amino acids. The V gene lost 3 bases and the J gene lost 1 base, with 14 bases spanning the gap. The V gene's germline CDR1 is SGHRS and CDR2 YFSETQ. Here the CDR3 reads CASSSNVGTSGANVLTF. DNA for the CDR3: TGCGCCAGCAGCTCTAACGTAGGAACTTCTGGGGCCAACGTCCTGACTTTC.

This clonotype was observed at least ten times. The CDR3 protein is CASRLISGGETQYF. The CDR3 DNA reads as TGTGCCAGCAGGCTCATAAGCGGGGGAGAGACCCAGTACTTC. This rearrangement joins TRBV27 to TRBJ2-5; 8 bases align to TRBD2. Trimming removed 6 bases from V and 4 bases from J; junction bases left unmatched: 7. Germline assignment: CDR1 MNHEY and CDR2 SMNVEV (reference sequence). The CDR3 length is 14 residues.

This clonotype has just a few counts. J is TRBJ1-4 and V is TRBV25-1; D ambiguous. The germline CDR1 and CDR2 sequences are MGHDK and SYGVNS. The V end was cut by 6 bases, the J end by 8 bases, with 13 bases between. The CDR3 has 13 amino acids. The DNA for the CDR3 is TGTGCCAGCAGGTCCAATGTCGGGGAAAAACTGTTTTTT. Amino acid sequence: CASRSNVGEKLFF.

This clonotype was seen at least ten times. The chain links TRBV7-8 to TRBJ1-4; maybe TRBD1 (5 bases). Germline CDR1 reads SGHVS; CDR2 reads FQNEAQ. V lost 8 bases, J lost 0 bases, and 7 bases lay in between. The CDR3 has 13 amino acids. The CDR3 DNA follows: TGTGCCAGCGGGGCCGCAACTAATGAAAAACTGTTTTTT. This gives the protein CASGAATNEKLFF.

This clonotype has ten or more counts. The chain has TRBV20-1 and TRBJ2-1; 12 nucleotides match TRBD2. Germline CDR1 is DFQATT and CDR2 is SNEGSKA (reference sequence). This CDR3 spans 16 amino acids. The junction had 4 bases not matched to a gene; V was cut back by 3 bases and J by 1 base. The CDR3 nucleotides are TGCAGTGCTAGGGGACTAGCGGGTAGGTCCTACAATGAGCAGTTCTTC. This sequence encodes CSARGLAGRSYNEQFF.

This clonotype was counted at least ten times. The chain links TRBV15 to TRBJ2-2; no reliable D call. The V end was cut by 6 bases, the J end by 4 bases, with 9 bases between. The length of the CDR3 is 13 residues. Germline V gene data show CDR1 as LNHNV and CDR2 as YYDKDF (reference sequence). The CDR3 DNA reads TGTGCCACCAGGGGCGTCGGCACCGGGGAGCTGTTTTTT. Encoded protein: CATRGVGTGELFF.

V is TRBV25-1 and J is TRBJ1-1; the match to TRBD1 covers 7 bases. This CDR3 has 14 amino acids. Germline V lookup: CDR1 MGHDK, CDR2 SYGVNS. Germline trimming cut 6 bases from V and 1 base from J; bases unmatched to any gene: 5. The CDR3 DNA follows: TGTGCCAGCAGACTGGGACAGTCGAACACTGAAGCTTTCTTT. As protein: CASRLGQSNTEAFF.

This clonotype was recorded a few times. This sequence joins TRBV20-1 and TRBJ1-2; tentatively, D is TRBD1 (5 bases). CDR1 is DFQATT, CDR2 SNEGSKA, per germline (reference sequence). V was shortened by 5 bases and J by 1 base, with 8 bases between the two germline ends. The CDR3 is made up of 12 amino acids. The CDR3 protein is CSAEGNNYGYTF. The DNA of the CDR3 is TGCAGTGCTGAGGGGAATAACTATGGCTACACCTTC.

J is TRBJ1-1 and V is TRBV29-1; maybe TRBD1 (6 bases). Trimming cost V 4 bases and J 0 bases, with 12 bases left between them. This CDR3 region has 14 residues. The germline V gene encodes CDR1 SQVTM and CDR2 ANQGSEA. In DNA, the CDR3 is TGCAGCGTTGTGATTCAGGGGATGAACACTGAAGCTTTCTTT. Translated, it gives CSVVIQGMNTEAFF.

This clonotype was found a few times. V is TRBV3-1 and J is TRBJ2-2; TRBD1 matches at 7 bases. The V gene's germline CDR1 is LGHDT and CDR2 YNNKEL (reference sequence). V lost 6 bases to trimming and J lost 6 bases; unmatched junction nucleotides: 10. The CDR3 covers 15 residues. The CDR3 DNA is TGTGCCAGCAGACGGTCCGGGACAGAGGCCGGGGAGCTGTTTTTT. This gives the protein CASRRSGTEAGELFF.

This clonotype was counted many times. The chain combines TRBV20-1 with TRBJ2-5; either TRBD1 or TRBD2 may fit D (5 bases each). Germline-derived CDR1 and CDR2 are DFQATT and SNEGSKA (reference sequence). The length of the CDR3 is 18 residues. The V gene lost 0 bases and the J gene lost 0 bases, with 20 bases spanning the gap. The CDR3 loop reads CSARDTARLGVYQETQYF. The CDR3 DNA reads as TGCAGTGCTAGAGATACGGCTCGACTGGGGGTCTACCAAGAGACCCAGTACTTC.

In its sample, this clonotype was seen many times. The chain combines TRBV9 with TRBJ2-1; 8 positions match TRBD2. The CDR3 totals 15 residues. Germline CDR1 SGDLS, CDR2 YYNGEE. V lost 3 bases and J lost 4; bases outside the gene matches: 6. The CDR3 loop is CASSGGAGGYNEQFF. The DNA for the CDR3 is TGTGCCAGCAGCGGAGGGGCGGGGGGATACAATGAGCAGTTCTTC.

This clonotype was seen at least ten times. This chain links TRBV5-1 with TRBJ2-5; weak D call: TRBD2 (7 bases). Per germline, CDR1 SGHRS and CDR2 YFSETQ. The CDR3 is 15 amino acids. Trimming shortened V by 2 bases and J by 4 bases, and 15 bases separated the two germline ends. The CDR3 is CASSLGGGRVETQYF. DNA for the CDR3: TGCGCCAGCAGCTTAGGGGGGGGCCGTGTAGAGACCCAGTACTTC. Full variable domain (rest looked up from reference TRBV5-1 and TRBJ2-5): KAGVTQTPRYLIKTRGQQVTLSCSPISGHRSVSWYQQTPGQGLQFLFEYFSETQRNKGNFPGRFSGRQFSNSRSEMNVSTLELGDSALYLCASSLGGGRVETQYFGPGTRLLVL.

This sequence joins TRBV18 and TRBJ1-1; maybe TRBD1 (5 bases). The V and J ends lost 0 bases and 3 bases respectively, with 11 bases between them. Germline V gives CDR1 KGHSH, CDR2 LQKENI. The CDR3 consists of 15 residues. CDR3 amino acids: CASSPPGGGYTEAFF. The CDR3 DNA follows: TGTGCCAGCTCACCACCTGGGGGAGGGTACACTGAAGCTTTCTTT.

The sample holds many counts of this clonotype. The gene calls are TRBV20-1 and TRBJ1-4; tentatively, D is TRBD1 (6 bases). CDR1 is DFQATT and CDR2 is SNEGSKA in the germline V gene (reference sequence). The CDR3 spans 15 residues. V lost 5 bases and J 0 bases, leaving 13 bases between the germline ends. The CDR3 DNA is TGCAGTGCTTTGACAGGCGCCGCAACTAATGAAAAACTGTTTTTT. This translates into CSALTGAATNEKLFF.

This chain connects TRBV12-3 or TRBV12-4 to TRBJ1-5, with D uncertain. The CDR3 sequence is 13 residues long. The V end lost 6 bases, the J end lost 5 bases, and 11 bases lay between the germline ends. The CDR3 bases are TGTGCCAGCAGGAGGGAAGCCTATCAGCCCCAGCATTTT. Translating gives CASRREAYQPQHF.

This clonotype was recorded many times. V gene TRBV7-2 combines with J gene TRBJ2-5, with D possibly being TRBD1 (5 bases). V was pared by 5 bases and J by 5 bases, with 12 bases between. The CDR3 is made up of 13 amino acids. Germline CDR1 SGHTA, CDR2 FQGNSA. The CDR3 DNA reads TGTGCCAGCAGCGCGACAGTCCAGGAGACCCAGTACTTC. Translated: CASSATVQETQYF.

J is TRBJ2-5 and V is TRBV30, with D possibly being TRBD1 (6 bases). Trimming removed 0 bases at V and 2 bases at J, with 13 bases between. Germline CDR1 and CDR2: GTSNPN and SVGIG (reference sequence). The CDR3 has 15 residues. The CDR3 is CAWSVVKGVQETQYF. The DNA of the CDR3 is TGTGCCTGGAGTGTTGTAAAGGGGGTACAAGAGACCCAGTACTTC.

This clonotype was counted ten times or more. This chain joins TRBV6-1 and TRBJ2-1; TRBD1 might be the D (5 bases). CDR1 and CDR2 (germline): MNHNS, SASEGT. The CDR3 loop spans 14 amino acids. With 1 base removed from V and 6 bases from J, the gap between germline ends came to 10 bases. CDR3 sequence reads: CASSEGREGNEQFF. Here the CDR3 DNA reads TGTGCCAGCAGTGAAGGCAGGGAAGGCAATGAGCAGTTCTTC.

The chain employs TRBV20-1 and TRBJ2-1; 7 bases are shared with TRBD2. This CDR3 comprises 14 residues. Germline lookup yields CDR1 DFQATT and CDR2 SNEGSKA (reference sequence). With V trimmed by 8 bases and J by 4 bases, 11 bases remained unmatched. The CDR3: CSYDGGTLYNEQFF. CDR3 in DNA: TGCAGTTACGACGGGGGGACCTTATACAATGAGCAGTTCTTC.